The next 32 T cell receptor beta chains were all read from a single sample in a study of blood T cell repertoires in COVID-19. Libraries were prepared by immunoSEQ multiplex PCR; TCRdb keeps only in-frame clonotypes and omits some of them. The data show about 200,000 clones, 84% seen once. The sample taken for sequencing was peripheral blood. These receptors were taken from a human donor in a cohort sampled during active COVID-19.

This clone was observed a few times. The J gene is TRBJ1-6, the V gene TRBV19; D is possibly TRBD1 (5 bases). CDR3 length equals 15 residues. Germline CDR1 reads LNHDA; CDR2 reads SQIVND (reference sequence). Deletions cut 8 bases from V and 0 bases from J, with 11 bases between. The CDR3: CASSWGGSYNSPLHF. As DNA, the CDR3 is TGTGCCAGTTCCTGGGGCGGCTCCTATAATTCACCCCTCCACTTT.

This chain connects TRBV5-4 to TRBJ2-2, with a weak D call TRBD2 (7 bases). The CDR3 loop spans 14 amino acids. Germline CDR1 SGHNT, CDR2 YYREEE (reference sequence). V lost 3 bases and J lost 7, with 13 bases in between. CDR3 region: CASSWTRGGGELFF. CDR3 DNA: TGTGCCAGCAGCTGGACGAGGGGGGGCGGGGAGCTGTTTTTT.

This sequence joins TRBV19 and TRBJ1-1; tentative D call: TRBD1 (5 bases). V was trimmed by 6 bases and J by 1 base, leaving 9 bases between them. Looked up from germline, CDR1 is LNHDA and CDR2 is SQIVND (reference sequence). CDR3 length equals 13 residues. CDR3 region: CASSTGTNTEAFF. Written as DNA, the CDR3 is TGTGCCAGTAGCACAGGCACGAACACTGAAGCTTTCTTT.

The chain recombines TRBV4-1 with TRBJ2-1, with 7 bases matching TRBD2. J was trimmed by 1 base and V by 1 base; bases with no gene match: 7. CDR3 length: 17 amino acids. Germline values: CDR1 MGHRA, CDR2 YSYEKL. CDR3 loop: CASSQVVASGSYNEQFF. DNA of the CDR3: TGCGCCAGCAGCCAAGTTGTGGCTAGCGGATCCTACAATGAGCAGTTCTTC.

This rearrangement joins TRBV19 to TRBJ2-7; TRBD1 might be the D (6 bases). Germline V gene lookup returns CDR1 LNHDA and CDR2 SQIVND (reference sequence). The CDR3 is 15 amino acids. Trimming took 1 base from V and 3 from J, leaving 13 bases between them. The CDR3 DNA reads as TGTGCCAGTAGTATAGGTTCAGGGGCCGGCTACGAGCAGTACGTC. Translation: CASSIGSGAGYEQYV.

The genes are TRBV19 and TRBJ2-7, with 10 bases matching TRBD2. J gave up 1 base and V 6 bases, and 9 bases lay outside the gene matches. Germline loops: CDR1 LNHDA, CDR2 SQIVND (reference sequence). CDR3 length: 16 amino acids. For the CDR3, the DNA is TGTGCCAGTAGGAGTGGATCTAGCGGGAGATCCTACGAGCAGTACTTC. This gives the protein CASRSGSSGRSYEQYF.

This chain joins TRBV18 and TRBJ1-5, with TRBD1 as a possible D gene (5 bases). With 4 bases removed from V and 6 bases from J, the gap between germline ends came to 16 bases. Germline lookup yields CDR1 KGHSH and CDR2 LQKENI. The CDR3 spans 15 residues. CDR3: CASSQVGERTQPQHF. The CDR3, as DNA: TGTGCCAGCTCACAGGTAGGGGAACGGACTCAGCCCCAGCATTTT.

The chain couples TRBV5-1 to TRBJ2-3, with 13 bases that match TRBD2. The germline V gene encodes CDR1 SGHRS and CDR2 YFSETQ. The ends lost 4 bases at V and 1 base at J; junction bases unmatched: 3. CDR3 length: 16 residues. CDR3 coding DNA: TGCGCCAGCAGCCGGACTAGCGGGAGCGGCACAGATACGCAGTATTTT. Translated: CASSRTSGSGTDTQYF.

The chain uses TRBV7-8 and TRBJ2-5, with D perhaps matching TRBD2 (6 bases). The CDR3 extends over 18 amino acids. V was trimmed by 6 bases and J by 2 bases, leaving 25 bases between them. Germline-derived CDR1 and CDR2 are SGHVS and FQNEAQ. DNA of the CDR3: TGTGCCAGCAGGGCCCGCGTTCTTACTAGCAGAATACAAGAGACCCAGTACTTC. Residues: CASRARVLTSRIQETQYF.

The gene calls are TRBV19 and TRBJ1-1, with D possibly TRBD1 on 6 matching bases. There are 15 residues in the CDR3. CDR1 is LNHDA and CDR2 is SQIVND in the germline V gene (reference sequence). V gave up 2 bases and J gave up 8 bases, with 18 bases separating them. The CDR3 reads CASSINGGGGSEAFF. Here the CDR3 DNA reads TGTGCCAGTAGTATAAATGGGGGAGGGGGTTCGGAAGCTTTCTTT.

The rearrangement joins TRBV7-9 to TRBJ1-2, with no clear D. V lost 5 bases, J lost 4 bases, and 17 bases lay in between. CDR1 and CDR2 from the germline V gene are SEHNR and FQNEAQ (reference sequence). There are 15 residues in the CDR3. DNA for the CDR3: TGTGCCAGCAGCCACCGAGGAGGCAGCTTCTATGGCTACACCTTC. Translating it yields CASSHRGGSFYGYTF.

The chain carries TRBV3-1 (or the pseudogene TRBV3-2) and TRBJ1-1, with a weak D call TRBD1 (5 bases). V lost 4 bases to trimming and J lost 10 bases, with 16 bases between them. The CDR3 is made up of 13 amino acids. The germline V gene encodes CDR1 LGHDT and CDR2 YNNKEL (reference sequence). The CDR3 bases are TGTGCCAGCAGCCCGTCGTTGGCAGACAGAGCTTTCTTT. Its translation: CASSPSLADRAFF.

The J gene is TRBJ1-5, the V gene TRBV5-6; no clear D. The germline gives CDR1 SGHDT, CDR2 YYEEEE. Trimming took off 3 bases at V and 5 bases at J, with 15 bases between the two ends. The CDR3 has 15 amino acids. Here the CDR3 DNA reads TGTGCCAGCAGCTGGACCGGGAACCGGGATCAGCCCCAGCATTTT. This translates into CASSWTGNRDQPQHF.

CDR3 protein: CASSHSLARDNEQFF. DNA of the CDR3: TGTGCCAGCAGCCACAGCCTAGCGCGCGACAATGAGCAGTTCTTC. This chain links TRBV11-2 with TRBJ2-1; D may be TRBD2 (6 bases). The V end lost 5 bases, the J end lost 5 bases, and 16 bases lay between the germline ends. The CDR3 totals 15 residues. Germline loops: CDR1 SGHAT, CDR2 FQNNGV.

The chain carries TRBV5-1 and TRBJ1-4; 7 bases are shared with TRBD1. The CDR3 totals 16 residues. The V and J ends lost 4 bases and 3 bases, in that order; junction bases with no gene match: 9. The germline V gene encodes CDR1 SGHRS and CDR2 YFSETQ. The CDR3 DNA follows: TGCGCCAGCAGCGTACAGGGGTTAGGAGCTAATGAAAAACTGTTTTTT. Translating it yields CASSVQGLGANEKLFF.

This chain uses TRBV5-1 with TRBJ2-7, with 8 bases that match TRBD1. J was trimmed by 3 bases and V by 0 bases; bases with no gene match: 5. This CDR3 contains 15 residues. The germline V gene encodes CDR1 SGHRS and CDR2 YFSETQ. In nucleotides, the CDR3 is TGCGCCAGCAGCTTGGCCGTAGACAGGGGCTACGAGCAGTACTTC. Translation gives CASSLAVDRGYEQYF.

V gene TRBV6-5 combines with J gene TRBJ1-1, with TRBD1 identical over 9 bases. Germline V gene data show CDR1 as MNHEY and CDR2 as SVGAGI. J was trimmed by 3 bases and V by 10 bases; bases with no gene match: 9. The CDR3 extends over 14 amino acids. The CDR3 nucleotides are TGTGCCACCCTGATCGGACAGGGGCACACTGAAGCTTTCTTT. Translation: CATLIGQGHTEAFF.

This sequence joins TRBV13 and TRBJ2-5; TRBD1 agrees at 11 bases. With 5 bases clipped from V and 5 bases from J, the junction kept 7 bases outside the gene matches. The CDR3 contains 15 residues. The germline gives CDR1 PRHDT, CDR2 FYEKMQ (reference sequence). The CDR3 DNA sequence: TGTGCCAGCAGCGGACAGGGGGCGCTACGGGAGACCCAGTACTTC. Translating it yields CASSGQGALRETQYF.

The CDR3 protein is CASSPGTGTEAFF. The CDR3 DNA follows: TGCGCCAGCAGCCCAGGGACAGGCACTGAAGCTTTCTTT. The chain recombines TRBV5-1 with TRBJ1-1, with 8 bases aligning to TRBD1. Germline CDR1 SGHRS, CDR2 YFSETQ. The CDR3 contains 13 residues. V dropped 4 bases and J dropped 4; count of bases not matched to a gene: 3.

V usage is TRBV3-1 (or the pseudogene TRBV3-2) and J usage is TRBJ2-2; TRBD1 aligns across 8 bases. The CDR3 totals 15 residues. The trim removed 1 base at V and 7 bases at J, leaving 5 bases unmatched. Germline V lookup: CDR1 LGHDT, CDR2 YNNKEL (reference sequence). The CDR3: CASSQGQGANGELFF. The CDR3 nucleotides are TGTGCCAGCAGCCAAGGGCAGGGGGCGAACGGGGAGCTGTTTTTT.

Details on this clone: Other DNA sequences in the same sample also yield this CDR3. The genes are TRBV9 and TRBJ2-1, with TRBD2 matching 11 bases. In germline, CDR1 is SGDLS, CDR2 YYNGEE. The CDR3 runs to 15 residues. The trim removed 4 bases at V and 4 bases at J, leaving 4 bases unmatched. The CDR3 here is CASSPRLAGYNEQFF. The CDR3, as DNA: TGTGCCAGCAGCCCAAGACTAGCGGGGTACAATGAGCAGTTCTTC.

CDR3 DNA: TGTGCCAGCAGTTACTCGGGGACACCAAACAATGAGCAGTTCTTC. Residues: CASSYSGTPNNEQFF. The genes are TRBV6-2 or TRBV6-3 and TRBJ2-1; TRBD1 is a possible D gene (6 bases). V was pared by 0 bases and J by 5 bases, with 11 bases between. The CDR3 is made up of 15 amino acids. The germline V gene encodes CDR1 MNHEY and CDR2 SVGEGT.

The chain couples TRBV19 to TRBJ1-3, with D tentatively TRBD1 (5 bases). Looked up from germline, CDR1 is LNHDA and CDR2 is SQIVND (reference sequence). With 6 bases removed from V and 0 bases from J, the gap between germline ends came to 9 bases. The CDR3 has 14 amino acids. The CDR3 sequence is CASREQDSGNTIYF. The CDR3 region has the DNA TGTGCCAGTAGAGAACAGGACTCTGGAAACACCATATATTTT.

The rearrangement joins TRBV5-1 to TRBJ2-7; D might be TRBD2 (5 bases). The length of the CDR3 is 16 residues. Trimming removed 4 bases at V and 1 base at J, with 18 bases between. The germline V gene encodes CDR1 SGHRS and CDR2 YFSETQ. CDR3 in amino acids: CASSALSGGASYEQYF. The CDR3 DNA reads as TGCGCCAGCAGCGCCCTCTCCGGAGGCGCTTCCTACGAGCAGTACTTC. Full variable domain (outside the CDR3, taken from reference TRBV5-1 and TRBJ2-7): KAGVTQTPRYLIKTRGQQVTLSCSPISGHRSVSWYQQTPGQGLQFLFEYFSETQRNKGNFPGRFSGRQFSNSRSEMNVSTLELGDSALYLCASSALSGGASYEQYFGPGTRLTVT.

This clone appeared a single time. This chain uses TRBV13 with TRBJ2-2; 10 positions match TRBD1. The trim removed 5 bases at V and 1 base at J, leaving 1 base unmatched. The CDR3 has 15 amino acids. In germline, CDR1 is PRHDT, CDR2 FYEKMQ (reference sequence). The CDR3 region is CASSRDRGNTGELFF. The DNA of the CDR3 is TGTGCCAGCAGCCGGGACAGGGGGAACACCGGGGAGCTGTTTTTT.

V gene TRBV19 combines with J gene TRBJ2-3; TRBD2 matches 9 bases. The CDR3 runs 13 residues. Germline V lookup: CDR1 LNHDA, CDR2 SQIVND (reference sequence). V dropped 5 bases and J dropped 6; count of bases not matched to a gene: 3. The CDR3 sequence is CASSVGLADTQYF. CDR3 in DNA: TGTGCCAGTAGTGTCGGACTAGCGGATACGCAGTATTTT.

This chain joins TRBV27 and TRBJ2-5; 11 bases line up with TRBD2. J lost 3 bases, V lost 11 bases, and 2 bases had no gene match. The CDR3 has 12 residues. Germline loops: CDR1 MNHEY, CDR2 SMNVEV (reference sequence). CDR3 loop: CAAGLAEETQYF. The CDR3 coding sequence is TGTGCCGCGGGACTAGCGGAAGAGACCCAGTACTTC.

This clone was seen a handful of times. This sequence joins TRBV27 and TRBJ1-2; TRBD1 matches at 8 bases. Per the germline V gene, CDR1 is MNHEY and CDR2 is SMNVEV (reference sequence). The CDR3 contains 14 residues. The junction had 9 bases not matched to a gene; V was cut back by 6 bases and J by 6 bases. The DNA for the CDR3 is TGTGCCAGCAGGGCCTCAGGGGGCGCGGATGGCTACACCTTC. Its translation is CASRASGGADGYTF.

The CDR3 is CASSQIQGAGPYEQYF. The CDR3, as DNA: TGTGCCAGCAGCCAAATACAGGGCGCCGGGCCCTACGAGCAGTACTTC. V usage is TRBV27 and J usage is TRBJ2-7, with D perhaps TRBD1 (6 bases). The CDR3 spans 16 residues. Trimming pared 6 bases from V and 2 bases from J, leaving 20 bases between. Germline CDR1 is MNHEY and CDR2 is SMNVEV (reference sequence).

The chain links TRBV2 to TRBJ2-3; 11 bases fit TRBD2. Germline V CDR1 and CDR2: SNHLY, FYNNEI. J was trimmed by 2 bases and V by 7 bases; bases with no gene match: 2. This CDR3 is 14 amino acids long. The DNA for the CDR3 is TGTGCCAGCACGGGACTAGCGGACACAGATACGCAGTATTTT. Encoded protein: CASTGLADTDTQYF. Combining the CDR3 with reference TRBV2 and TRBJ2-3 gives the whole variable domain EPEVTQTPSHQVTQMGQEVILRCVPISNHLYFYWYRQILGQKVEFLVSFYNNEISEKSEIFDDQFSVERPDGSNFTLKIRSTKLEDSAMYFCASTGLADTDTQYFGPGTRLTVL.

The rearrangement joins TRBV11-2 to TRBJ2-3; D unresolved. The germline V gene encodes CDR1 SGHAT and CDR2 FQNNGV. The CDR3 spans 13 residues. V was trimmed by 0 bases and J by 5 bases, leaving 6 bases between them. CDR3 sequence: CASSLDRVDTQYF. In DNA form, the CDR3 reads TGTGCCAGCAGCTTAGATCGCGTAGATACGCAGTATTTT.

The chain joins TRBV4-2 to TRBJ2-1, with TRBD2 as a possible D gene (6 bases). Germline loops: CDR1 LGHNA, CDR2 YNFKEQ. The CDR3 runs 15 residues. Trimming pared 0 bases from V and 7 bases from J, leaving 13 bases between. The CDR3 here is CASSQDAGPTNEQFF. Written as DNA, the CDR3 is TGTGCCAGCAGCCAAGACGCGGGACCAACTAATGAGCAGTTCTTC.